The clone carrying this T cell receptor beta chain came up a few times. This sample is drawn from a study of blood T cell repertoires in COVID-19. Study in general: Samples representing acute and convalescent COVID-19 were sourced from the United States, Italy and Spain.

Produced via immunoSEQ multiplex PCR; TCRdb's table is partial and in-frame only. The sample records 250,000 to 350,000 clones, over 75% being singletons. Germline V gene lookup returns CDR1 SQVTM and CDR2 ANQGSEA. The V gene end was trimmed by 7 bases and the J gene end by 4 bases; junction bases not matched to a gene: 10. This CDR3 has 15 amino acids. Sequencing input: peripheral blood. The V call is TRBV29-1, the J call TRBJ2-2; 9 nucleotides line up with TRBD2. This sequence was found in a woman in her sixties or seventies with acute or convalescent COVID-19. The CDR3 protein is CSGGASGTGTGELFF. The CDR3 nucleotides are TGCAGCGGGGGGGCTAGCGGGACGGGCACCGGGGAGCTGTTTTTT.